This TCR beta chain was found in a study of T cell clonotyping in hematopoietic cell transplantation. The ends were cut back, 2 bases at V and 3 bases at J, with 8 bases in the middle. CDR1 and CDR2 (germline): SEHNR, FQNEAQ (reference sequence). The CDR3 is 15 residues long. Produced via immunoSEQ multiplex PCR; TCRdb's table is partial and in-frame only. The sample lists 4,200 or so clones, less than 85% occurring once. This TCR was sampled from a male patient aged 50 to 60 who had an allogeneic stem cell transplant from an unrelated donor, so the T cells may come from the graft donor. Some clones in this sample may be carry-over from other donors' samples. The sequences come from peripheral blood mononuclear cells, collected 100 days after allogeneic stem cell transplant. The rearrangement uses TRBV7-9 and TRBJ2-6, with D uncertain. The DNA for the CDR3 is TGTGCCAGCAGCTTAACAAGAGGTGGGGCCAACGTCCTGACTTTC. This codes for CASSLTRGGANVLTF.